These T cell receptor beta chains were read from a single sample in a study of blood T cell repertoires in COVID-19. The table came from immunoSEQ multiplex PCR; TCRdb's copy has only in-frame clones and leaves some out. The data contain under 250,000 clones, 86% of them singletons. Sequenced input: peripheral blood. The receptors derive from a woman over 75 with COVID-19, enrolled during active disease. CDR3s include the opening cysteine and the closing phenylalanine or tryptophan. D genes are given only for firm matches. Some rows have no size entry. The others give once, few or many, or a class for an expanded clone.

abundance	v_gene	d_gene	j_gene	CDR3nt	CDR3aa
once	TRBV29-1	TRBD2	TRBJ2-3	TGCAGCGTTGATACTGGGGGGGCAGATACGCAGTATTTT	CSVDTGGADTQYF
-	TRBV10-2	-	TRBJ2-2	TGCGCCAGCCAGGGTGGCACCGGGGAGCTGTTTTTT	CASQGGTGELFF
-	TRBV28	-	TRBJ1-1	TGTGCCAGCATTAATAGTGTGAACACTGAAGCTTTCTTT	CASINSVNTEAFF
-	TRBV5-4	TRBD1	TRBJ1-1	TGTGCCAGCGGGATTCAGGGGGGTGACACTGAAGCTTTCTTT	CASGIQGGDTEAFF
-	TRBV27	-	TRBJ1-1	TGTGCCAGCAGTTTATCGATCTTGTGGGGGCGAGAAGCTTTCTTT	CASSLSILWGREAFF
-	TRBV18	TRBD1	TRBJ1-3	TGTGCCAGCTCACCTCAAGGGCCGGGACAGGGAAACACCATATATTTT	CASSPQGPGQGNTIYF
-	TRBV27	-	TRBJ1-2	TGTGCCAGCAGTTTAACGGGTTCGGTAGGGGCTAACTATGGCTACACCTTC	CASSLTGSVGANYGYTF
-	TRBV29-1	TRBD1	TRBJ1-2	TGCAGCGTTGGAGGGACAGAAGGCTACACCTTC	CSVGGTEGYTF
-	TRBV9	-	TRBJ1-6	TGTGCCAGCAGCGTAGCCGGAGATTCACCCCTCCACTTT	CASSVAGDSPLHF
-	TRBV7-2	-	TRBJ1-4	TGTGCCAGCAGCAGAGTTGCAACTAATGAAAAACTGTTTTTT	CASSRVATNEKLFF
once	TRBV2	TRBD1	TRBJ2-4	TGTGCCACCCTTGGACAGGGGGGAGCCAAAAACATTCAGTACTTC	CATLGQGGAKNIQYF
few	TRBV11-2	TRBD1	TRBJ1-4	TGTGCCAGCAGCTTAGGACAGGGGCCTAATGAAAAACTGTTTTTT	CASSLGQGPNEKLFF
once	TRBV10-3	TRBD1	TRBJ2-5	TGTGCCATCAGCCGGGACAGACAAGAGACCCAGTACTTC	CAISRDRQETQYF
-	TRBV7-3	-	TRBJ1-1	TGTGCCAGCAGCCCGGGTCTCCCTCGGGAGACTGAAGCTTTCTTT	CASSPGLPRETEAFF
-	TRBV19	TRBD1	TRBJ1-4	TGTGCCAGTAGTGCCACGACAGGGGGCTATGAAAAACTGTTTTTT	CASSATTGGYEKLFF
-	TRBV7-7	-	TRBJ1-1	TGTGCCAGCAGCTTATATCGGGTATTCGTTACGGTCTTGACTGAAGCTTTCTTT	CASSLYRVFVTVLTEAFF
-	TRBV3-1/TRBV3-2	TRBD1	TRBJ1-3	TGTGCCAGCAGCCAACCGGACAGGGGGTCCGGAAACACCATATATTTT	CASSQPDRGSGNTIYF
-	TRBV5-1	-	TRBJ1-1	TGCGCCAGCAGCCTCCCCGTAGGAACAGGCCGAACAGCTGAAGCTTTCTTT	CASSLPVGTGRTAEAFF
-	TRBV19	TRBD1	TRBJ1-6	TGTGCCAGTAGTATCGACAGGGGACGTTCACCCCTCCACTTT	CASSIDRGRSPLHF
-	TRBV15	-	TRBJ2-1	TGTGCCACCAGCAGAGATCTTAACAATGAGCAGTTCTTC	CATSRDLNNEQFF
few	TRBV28	-	TRBJ1-2	TGTGCCAGCAGTTTGGTCGTAGGGGGGGGCGTAGGTAATGGCTACACCTTC	CASSLVVGGGVGNGYTF
once	TRBV6-5	-	TRBJ1-1	TGTGCCAGCAGTCTCGGACAGCTGAACACTGAAGCTTTCTTT	CASSLGQLNTEAFF
few	TRBV7-9	TRBD1	TRBJ1-1	TGTGCCAGCAGCCCCATCGTGTCCGGGACAGCGAACACTGAAGCTTTCTTT	CASSPIVSGTANTEAFF
-	TRBV27	-	TRBJ2-1	TGTGCCAGCAGTTTCGAGCCGGGACTCTACAATGAGCAGTTCTTC	CASSFEPGLYNEQFF
-	TRBV30	-	TRBJ1-6	TGTGCCTGGACTAGTCAGGGGAATTCACCCCTCCACTTT	CAWTSQGNSPLHF
-	TRBV2	TRBD1	TRBJ1-5	TGTGCCAGCAGTGAGGGACAGATTAGTAACCAGCCCCAGCATTTT	CASSEGQISNQPQHF
-	TRBV10-3	-	TRBJ2-1	TGTGCCATCAGTGAGTCGACGGGATATTCCAATGAGCAGTTCTTC	CAISESTGYSNEQFF
once	TRBV11-2	-	TRBJ1-6	TGTGCCAGCAGCCCCCATACGCAGAATTCACCCCTCCACTTT	CASSPHTQNSPLHF
-	TRBV19	-	TRBJ1-5	TGTGCCAGTAGTGGACCCGGGGCGGGGGGTAGCAATCAGCCCCAGCATTTT	CASSGPGAGGSNQPQHF
-	TRBV19	-	TRBJ2-3	TGTGCCAGTAGTATGTTTCGAGGGGGGGGGACCACAGATACGCAGTATTTT	CASSMFRGGGTTDTQYF
-	TRBV5-1	-	TRBJ2-5	TGCGCCAGCAGCCTGGGTTCAGGGGCGCTTGAGACCCAGTACTTC	CASSLGSGALETQYF
-	TRBV7-2	TRBD1	TRBJ1-2	TGTGCCAGCAGCTCGGGACAGGGGATTTACTATGGCTACACCTTC	CASSSGQGIYYGYTF
few	TRBV6-5	-	TRBJ1-1	TGTGCCAGCAAACGGGTTATGAACACTGAAGCTTTCTTT	CASKRVMNTEAFF
-	TRBV9	-	TRBJ1-2	TGTGCCAGCAGCCTATCGCAGGGCTATGGCTACACCTTC	CASSLSQGYGYTF
-	TRBV30	TRBD1	TRBJ1-2	TGTGCCTTTACGGGACAGGGGAGAGGCTACACCTTC	CAFTGQGRGYTF
-	TRBV11-1	-	TRBJ1-1	TGTGCCAGCAGCTCCTACACTGAAGCTTTCTTT	CASSSYTEAFF
few	TRBV6-5	TRBD1	TRBJ1-5	TGTGCCAGCAGCCAAGGACAGGGGGCAGGGCAGCCCCAGCATTTT	CASSQGQGAGQPQHF
once	TRBV5-4	TRBD2	TRBJ2-7	TGTGCCAGCAGCCCACCGGGACTAGCGGGGGCCGAGCAGTACTTC	CASSPPGLAGAEQYF
-	TRBV16	-	TRBJ2-2	TGTGCCAGCAGCCAATCGGGAGTCACCGGGGAGCTGTTTTTT	CASSQSGVTGELFF
-	TRBV19	TRBD1	TRBJ1-2	TGTGCCAGTACGGCCCTTGGACAGGGGCTAGGCTATGGCTACACCTTC	CASTALGQGLGYGYTF
-	TRBV12-2	-	TRBJ2-2	TGTGCAAGTCGCTTAGAACTAGCGGGGAGGAACACCGGGGAGCTGTTTTTT	CASRLELAGRNTGELFF
-	TRBV5-4	TRBD1	TRBJ2-1	TGTGCCAGCAGCTCGGCGGACAGGCCTTTCAATGAGCAGTTCTTC	CASSSADRPFNEQFF
-	TRBV7-2	TRBD2	TRBJ2-3	TGTGCCAGCAGCTTAGGGCGCGGGGGGTCCCCTAGCACAGATACGCAGTATTTT	CASSLGRGGSPSTDTQYF
-	TRBV21-1	-	TRBJ1-1	TGTGCCAGCAGCAAAGCACCCGGGACAGGGATGGGCACTGAAGCTTTCTTT	CASSKAPGTGMGTEAFF
-	TRBV20-1	-	TRBJ1-1	TGCACTGACGGGGGATTTGAAGCTTTCTTT	CTDGGFEAFF
-	TRBV6-4	TRBD1	TRBJ1-5	TGTGCCAGCAGTGACTCGACAGGGGAAGGTTTCAGCAATCAGCCCCAGCATTTT	CASSDSTGEGFSNQPQHF
-	TRBV11-2	TRBD2	TRBJ2-5	TGTGCCAGCAGCTACACCGGGACTAGCAAAGAGACCCAGTACTTC	CASSYTGTSKETQYF
-	TRBV9	TRBD2	TRBJ2-1	TGTGCCAGCAGCCCTTGGACTAGCGGGGGGTACAATGAGCAGTTCTTC	CASSPWTSGGYNEQFF
-	TRBV21-1	-	TRBJ1-2	TGTGCCAGACTCAGGTTGGACTATGGCTACACCTTC	CARLRLDYGYTF
-	TRBV6-5	-	TRBJ1-5	TGTGCCAGCAGCCTCCGGGACGGGACAAATCAGCCCCAGCATTTT	CASSLRDGTNQPQHF
-	TRBV10-3	-	TRBJ1-3	TGTGCCACCCTAACAGAGCCTGGAAACACCATATATTTT	CATLTEPGNTIYF
-	TRBV11-3	-	TRBJ2-2	TGTGCCAGCAGCTTAGTTGACAGATGGGGGGAGCTGTTTTTT	CASSLVDRWGELFF
-	TRBV7-2	TRBD2	TRBJ2-1	TGTGCCAGCAGCTTAGCTAGCGGGGGGGCCTCCTACAATGAGCAGTTCTTC	CASSLASGGASYNEQFF